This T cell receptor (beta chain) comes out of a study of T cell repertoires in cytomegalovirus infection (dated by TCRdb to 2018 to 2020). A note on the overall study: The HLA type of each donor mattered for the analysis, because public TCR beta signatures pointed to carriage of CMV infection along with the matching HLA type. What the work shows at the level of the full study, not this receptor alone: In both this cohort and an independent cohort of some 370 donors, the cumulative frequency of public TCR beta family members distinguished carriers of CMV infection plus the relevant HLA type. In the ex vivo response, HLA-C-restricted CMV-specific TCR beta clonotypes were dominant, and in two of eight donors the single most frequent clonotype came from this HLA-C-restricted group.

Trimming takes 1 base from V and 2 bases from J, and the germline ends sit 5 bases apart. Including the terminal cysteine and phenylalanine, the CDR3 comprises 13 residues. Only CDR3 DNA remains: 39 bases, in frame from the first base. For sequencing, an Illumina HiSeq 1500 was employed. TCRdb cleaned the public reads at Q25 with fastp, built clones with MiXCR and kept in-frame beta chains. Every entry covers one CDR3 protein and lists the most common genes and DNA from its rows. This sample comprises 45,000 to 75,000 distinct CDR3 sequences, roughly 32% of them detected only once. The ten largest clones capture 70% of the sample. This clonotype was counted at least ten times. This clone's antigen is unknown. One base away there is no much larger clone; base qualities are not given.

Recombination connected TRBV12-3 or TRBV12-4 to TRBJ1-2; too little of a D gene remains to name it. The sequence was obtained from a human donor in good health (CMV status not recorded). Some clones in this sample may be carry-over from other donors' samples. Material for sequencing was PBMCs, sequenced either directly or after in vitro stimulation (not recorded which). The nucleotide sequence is TGTGCCAGCAGTTTAGGGCGAAACTATGGCTACACCTTC. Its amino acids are CASSLGRNYGYTF.